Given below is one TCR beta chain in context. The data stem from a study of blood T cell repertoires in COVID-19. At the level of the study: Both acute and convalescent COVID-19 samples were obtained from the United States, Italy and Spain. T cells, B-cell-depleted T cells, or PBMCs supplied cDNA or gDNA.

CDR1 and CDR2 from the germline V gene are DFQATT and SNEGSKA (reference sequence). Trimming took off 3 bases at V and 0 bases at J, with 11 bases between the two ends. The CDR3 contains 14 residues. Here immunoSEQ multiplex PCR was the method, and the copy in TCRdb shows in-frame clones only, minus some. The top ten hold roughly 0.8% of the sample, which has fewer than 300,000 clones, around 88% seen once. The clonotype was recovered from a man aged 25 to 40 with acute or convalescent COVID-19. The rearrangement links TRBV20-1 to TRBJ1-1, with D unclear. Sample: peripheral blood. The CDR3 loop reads CSASSGLLNTEAFF. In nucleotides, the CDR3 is TGCAGTGCTAGTTCAGGCTTACTGAACACTGAAGCTTTCTTT.